This T cell receptor (beta chain) was found in a study of PD-1 blockade in classical Hodgkin lymphoma. General study findings and limits: Relapsed/refractory patients reportedly had lower baseline diversity than newly diagnosed patients. There was a significant rise in CD4+ TCR diversity by C4D1, with no such rise for CD8+. When nivolumab was started under 1 year after ASCT, patients were excluded.

All patients relapsed after autologous stem cell transplantation, and brentuximab vedotin exposure varied. Progressive disease, partial response or complete response was each patient's best response. Generated by immunoSEQ multiplex PCR, the TCRdb table keeps only in-frame clones and is missing some. The repertoire consists of about 28,000 clones, with less than 90% occurring once and the leading ten covering about a fifth. The CDR3 contains 13 residues. V shed 0 bases and J shed 10 bases, with 14 bases lying between them. In germline, CDR1 is SGHRS, CDR2 YFSETQ. About this clone: Its antigen is undetermined.

Source: peripheral blood mononuclear cells (PBMCs), taken before the second cycle of nivolumab. This clonotype was obtained from a human donor with classical Hodgkin lymphoma. The J gene is TRBJ2-7, the V gene TRBV5-1, with D perhaps given as TRBD1 or TRBD2 (5 bases each). This CDR3 is CASSLAEGNFQYF. The CDR3 region has the DNA TGCGCCAGCAGCTTGGCCGAGGGGAACTTTCAGTACTTC.